This TCR beta chain was captured in a study of CD8 T cell repertoires and HIV-1 epitope variants. Data came from immunoSEQ multiplex PCR; TCRdb stores just in-frame clones and leaves some out. The table records around 5,300 clones, roughly three fifths of them present only once. Germline V CDR1 and CDR2: SGHAT, FQNNGV. With 5 bases clipped from V and 8 bases from J, the junction kept 7 bases outside the gene matches. The CDR3 loop spans 15 amino acids. Points on this clone: Its cognate antigen is unknown.

The chain recombines TRBV11-2 with TRBJ2-1; 12 bases are a match to TRBD2. Sample: cultured CD8+ T cells derived from PBMCs. This sequence was found in a male donor with HIV. The CDR3 sequence: CASSPRLAGGDEQFF. CDR3 sequence (DNA): TGTGCCAGCAGCCCACGGCTAGCGGGAGGGGATGAGCAGTTCTTC.